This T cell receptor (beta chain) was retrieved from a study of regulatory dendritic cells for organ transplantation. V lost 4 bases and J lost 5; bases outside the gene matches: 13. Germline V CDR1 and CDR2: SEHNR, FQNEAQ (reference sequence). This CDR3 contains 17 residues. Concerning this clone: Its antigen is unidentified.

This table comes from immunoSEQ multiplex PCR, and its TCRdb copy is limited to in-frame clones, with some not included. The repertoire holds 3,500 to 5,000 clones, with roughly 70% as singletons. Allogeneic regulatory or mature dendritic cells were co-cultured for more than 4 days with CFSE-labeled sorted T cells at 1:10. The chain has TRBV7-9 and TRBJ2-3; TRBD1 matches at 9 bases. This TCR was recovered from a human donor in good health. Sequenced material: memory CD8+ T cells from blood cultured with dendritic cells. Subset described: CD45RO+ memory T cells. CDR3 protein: CASSSRDRAMSGDTQYF. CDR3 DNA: TGTGCCAGCAGCTCCCGGGACAGGGCAATGTCGGGAGATACGCAGTATTTT.